Below are 26 T cell receptor beta chains sequenced from a single sample in a study of cytomegalovirus exposure and HLA in healthy donors. Here immunoSEQ multiplex PCR was the method, and the copy in TCRdb shows in-frame clones only, minus some. The sample lists 90,000 to 150,000 clones, approximately 87% occurring once. The sequencing input was PBMCs. These receptors were taken from a woman in her 30s in good health and CMV-seronegative.

The rearrangement uses TRBV2 and TRBJ2-7, with 7 bases matching TRBD1. Trimming at V came to 6 bases and at J to 5 bases, leaving 4 bases not matched to a gene. Germline V gene data show CDR1 as SNHLY and CDR2 as FYNNEI. The CDR3 consists of 12 residues. CDR3 region: CASRTTGDEQYF. The CDR3 nucleotides read TGTGCCAGCAGAACAACAGGGGACGAGCAGTACTTC.

The chain links TRBV9 to TRBJ2-2, with 7 bases that match TRBD2. Trimming at V came to 5 bases and at J to 4 bases, leaving 20 bases not matched to a gene. CDR1 and CDR2 (germline): SGDLS, YYNGEE. The CDR3 consists of 19 residues. The CDR3 spells CASSMDHVWAAGVTGELFF. CDR3 in DNA: TGTGCCAGCAGTATGGATCATGTGTGGGCTGCGGGGGTCACCGGGGAGCTGTTTTTT.

This clone turned up a few times. The V gene is TRBV4-1, the J gene TRBJ1-5; 8 bases map to TRBD1. From germline, CDR1 is MGHRA and CDR2 YSYEKL. The length of the CDR3 is 17 residues. The V segment lost 1 base and the J segment 2 bases; nucleotides outside the gene matches: 7. The CDR3 here is CASSQGQGSRGNQPQHF. The CDR3 DNA sequence: TGCGCCAGCAGCCAAGGACAGGGGTCAAGAGGCAATCAGCCCCAGCATTTT.

This chain joins TRBV29-1 and TRBJ1-6; TRBD1 is a possible D gene (5 bases). Germline CDR1 is SQVTM and CDR2 is ANQGSEA. This CDR3 is built from 13 residues. V lost 7 bases to trimming and J lost 10 bases, with 17 bases between them. CDR3 protein: CSASQGIGSPLHF. The DNA for the CDR3 is TGCAGCGCTAGTCAGGGTATAGGGTCACCCCTCCACTTT.

The rearrangement uses TRBV5-1 and TRBJ2-3, with TRBD1 as a possible D gene (5 bases). The length of the CDR3 is 15 residues. Trimming took off 4 bases at V and 1 base at J, with 13 bases between the two ends. CDR1 and CDR2 (germline): SGHRS, YFSETQ. The CDR3: CASSVDMFGTDTQYF. The CDR3 nucleotides read TGCGCCAGCAGCGTGGACATGTTTGGCACAGATACGCAGTATTTT.

The chain is built from TRBV7-9 and TRBJ1-6; unclear D gene. V lost 4 bases and J 10 bases, leaving 14 bases between the germline ends. The CDR3 consists of 14 residues. CDR1 and CDR2 (germline): SEHNR, FQNEAQ (reference sequence). The CDR3 spells CASSSSGNRSPLHF. CDR3 DNA: TGTGCCAGCAGCTCCTCGGGTAACCGGTCACCCCTCCACTTT.

This sequence joins TRBV11-2 and TRBJ2-2, with 15 bases lining up with TRBD2. V trimming: 5 bases; J trimming: 4 bases; junction bases outside the gene matches: 5. From germline, CDR1 is SGHAT and CDR2 FQNNGV. The CDR3 is 17 amino acids. The CDR3 nucleotides are TGTGCCAGCAGCCCGGGACTAGCGGGGGGACGCACCGGGGAGCTGTTTTTT. This codes for CASSPGLAGGRTGELFF.

This chain connects TRBV5-1 to TRBJ1-1, with TRBD1 identical over 9 bases. The length of the CDR3 is 12 residues. CDR1 is SGHRS and CDR2 is YFSETQ in the germline V gene. V gave up 3 bases and J gave up 6 bases; unmatched junction bases: 0. Written as DNA, the CDR3 is TGCGCCAGCAGCTGGACAGGGGCTGAAGCTTTCTTT. Translation gives CASSWTGAEAFF.

The chain combines TRBV7-8 with TRBJ2-7, with D maybe TRBD2 (6 bases). CDR3 length equals 14 residues. The germline gives CDR1 SGHVS, CDR2 FQNEAQ. V was cut by 1 base and J by 4 bases, with 11 bases left in between. The CDR3 nucleotides read TGTGCCAGCAGCTTAGGGGGCGGGATATACGAGCAGTACTTC. Protein: CASSLGGGIYEQYF. The full variable domain, completed using reference TRBV7-8 and TRBJ2-7, is GAGVSQSPRYKVAKRGQDVALRCDPISGHVSLFWYQQALGQGPEFLTYFQNEAQLDKSGLPSDRFFAERPEGSVSTLKIQRTQQEDSAVYLCASSLGGGIYEQYFGPGTRLTVT.

The V and J genes are TRBV7-2 and TRBJ1-1, with TRBD1 as a possible D gene (6 bases). The CDR3 totals 15 residues. CDR1 is SGHTA and CDR2 is FQGNSA in the germline V gene. V shed 6 bases and J shed 0 bases, with 14 bases lying between them. CDR3 loop: CASRQYYRVNTEAFF. In DNA, the CDR3 is TGTGCCAGCAGGCAATACTACAGGGTGAACACTGAAGCTTTCTTT.

This clone came up once. This sequence joins TRBV7-9 and TRBJ2-1; a possible D gene is TRBD1 (5 bases). This CDR3 is built from 12 residues. The V gene's germline CDR1 is SEHNR and CDR2 FQNEAQ (reference sequence). V was pared by 6 bases and J by 5 bases, with 8 bases between. CDR3 in amino acids: CASRGRDNEQFF. CDR3 DNA: TGTGCCAGCAGGGGCAGGGACAATGAGCAGTTCTTC.

The chain couples TRBV5-1 to TRBJ2-2, with 10 bases aligning to TRBD1. V lost 6 bases to trimming and J lost 3 bases; unmatched junction nucleotides: 5. There are 15 residues in the CDR3. Germline V gene data show CDR1 as SGHRS and CDR2 as YFSETQ. The CDR3 spells CASMIGQGDTGELFF. As DNA, the CDR3 is TGCGCCAGCATGATCGGACAGGGGGACACCGGGGAGCTGTTTTTT.

The chain is built from TRBV6-5 and TRBJ2-1, with 8 bases identical to TRBD1. The length of the CDR3 is 15 residues. V dropped 7 bases and J dropped 5; count of bases not matched to a gene: 10. Germline values: CDR1 MNHEY, CDR2 SVGAGI. CDR3 sequence: CASTSRTGSNNEQFF. CDR3 in DNA: TGTGCCAGCACCTCCAGGACAGGGAGCAACAATGAGCAGTTCTTC.

The V call is TRBV5-1, the J call TRBJ2-7; TRBD1 aligns across 11 bases. This CDR3 spans 15 amino acids. V gave up 4 bases and J gave up 3 bases; unmatched junction bases: 6. In germline, CDR1 is SGHRS, CDR2 YFSETQ. CDR3 coding DNA: TGCGCCAGCAGCCCGACGGGACAGGGGGTCTACGAGCAGTACTTC. It translates to CASSPTGQGVYEQYF.

The chain recombines TRBV11-2 with TRBJ1-1; the D is unclear. Deletions cut 1 base from V and 8 bases from J, with 11 bases between. Germline V lookup: CDR1 SGHAT, CDR2 FQNNGV. The CDR3 totals 13 residues. Here the CDR3 DNA reads TGTGCCAGCAGCTTAGGAGAGGCAGCGGAAGCTTTCTTT. Protein: CASSLGEAAEAFF.

This clone has only a few counts. The chain combines TRBV5-1 with TRBJ1-5, with D perhaps matching TRBD1 (5 bases). With 0 bases removed from V and 3 bases from J, the gap between germline ends came to 7 bases. CDR3 length: 14 amino acids. The germline gives CDR1 SGHRS, CDR2 YFSETQ. As DNA, the CDR3 is TGCGCCAGCAGCTTGGAAGGGGACAATCAGCCCCAGCATTTT. Amino acids: CASSLEGDNQPQHF.

V and J are TRBV5-1 and TRBJ2-7, with 9 bases fitting TRBD2. V trimming: 6 bases; J trimming: 3 bases; junction bases outside the gene matches: 7. From germline, CDR1 is SGHRS and CDR2 YFSETQ. This CDR3 region has 14 residues. The chain's CDR3 is CASTSERGVYEQYF. The CDR3 DNA follows: TGCGCCAGCACATCAGAGCGGGGGGTCTACGAGCAGTACTTC.

The rearrangement joins TRBV10-2 to TRBJ1-1; D perhaps matches TRBD1 (6 bases). Per germline, CDR1 WSHSY and CDR2 SAAADI. V was shortened by 0 bases and J by 2 bases, with 10 bases between the two germline ends. The CDR3 runs 15 residues. CDR3: CASSESGTPNTEAFF. CDR3 sequence (DNA): TGCGCCAGCAGTGAGTCCGGGACACCCAACACTGAAGCTTTCTTT.

The rearrangement links TRBV2 to TRBJ2-3; TRBD1 aligns across 8 bases. This CDR3 is built from 14 residues. CDR1 SNHLY and CDR2 FYNNEI come from the germline V gene. V shed 5 bases and J 6 bases; nucleotides not matched to a gene: 7. CDR3: CASSRPQGADTQYF. CDR3 in DNA: TGTGCCAGCAGTAGACCTCAGGGGGCGGATACGCAGTATTTT.

The gene calls are TRBV29-1 and TRBJ2-3; 8 bases match TRBD1. V dropped 6 bases and J dropped 6; count of bases not matched to a gene: 5. The CDR3 runs 12 residues. Germline V lookup: CDR1 SQVTM, CDR2 ANQGSEA. CDR3: CSVRTGSDTQYF. CDR3 coding DNA: TGCAGCGTAAGGACAGGGTCGGATACGCAGTATTTT.

There are a few counts of this clone. This rearrangement joins TRBV5-1 to TRBJ1-6, with unresolved D. The CDR3 covers 13 residues. The germline V and J ends were trimmed by 0 bases and 9 bases, with 7 bases remaining between them. The germline V gene encodes CDR1 SGHRS and CDR2 YFSETQ. The CDR3 loop is CASSLGGGSPLHF. The CDR3 nucleotides are TGCGCCAGCAGCTTGGGCGGCGGTTCACCCCTCCACTTT.

The CDR3 nucleotides read TGTGCCAGCAGCTTCCAAGGGGCGAGAACCGGGGAGCTGTTTTTT. Translation gives CASSFQGARTGELFF. The chain employs TRBV11-2 and TRBJ2-2; D is possibly TRBD1 (5 bases). Germline V gives CDR1 SGHAT, CDR2 FQNNGV. This CDR3 has 15 amino acids. Trimming took 3 bases from V and 5 from J, leaving 13 bases between them.

This sequence joins TRBV4-1 and TRBJ1-5, with 11 positions matching TRBD1. Germline V CDR1 and CDR2: MGHRA, YSYEKL. The CDR3 has 20 amino acids. J lost 7 bases, V lost 4 bases, and 21 bases had no gene match. The CDR3 protein is CASSPPAEVDRGREWQPQHF. The CDR3 DNA sequence: TGCGCCAGCAGCCCTCCCGCAGAGGTGGACAGGGGGCGTGAGTGGCAGCCCCAGCATTTT.

This clone is labeled as medium-sized. The chain carries TRBV10-3 and TRBJ2-7; 11 bases agree with TRBD1. With 4 bases clipped from V and 0 bases from J, the junction kept 5 bases outside the gene matches. This CDR3 contains 16 residues. The V gene's germline CDR1 is ENHRY and CDR2 SYGVKD. The CDR3 here is CAISVPGQGASYEQYF. CDR3 DNA: TGTGCCATCAGTGTACCTGGACAGGGGGCCTCCTACGAGCAGTACTTC.

V is TRBV7-3 and J is TRBJ2-5, with 7 bases that match TRBD1. Germline CDR1 and CDR2: SGHTA and FQGTGA. This CDR3 contains 15 residues. The junction had 9 bases not matched to a gene; V was cut back by 6 bases and J by 2 bases. Here the CDR3 DNA reads TGTGCCAGCAGTCTAAGGCCGGGACAGCAAGAGACCCAGTACTTC. Translating gives CASSLRPGQQETQYF.

The gene calls are TRBV2 and TRBJ2-7, with 7 bases aligning to TRBD1. The CDR3 is 16 residues long. Germline CDR1 SNHLY, CDR2 FYNNEI. The V and J ends lost 2 bases and 6 bases, in that order; junction bases with no gene match: 13. Written as DNA, the CDR3 is TGTGCCAGCAGTGAATCACATTACAGGGGTTCGGGCGAGCAGTACTTC. The encoded protein is CASSESHYRGSGEQYF.